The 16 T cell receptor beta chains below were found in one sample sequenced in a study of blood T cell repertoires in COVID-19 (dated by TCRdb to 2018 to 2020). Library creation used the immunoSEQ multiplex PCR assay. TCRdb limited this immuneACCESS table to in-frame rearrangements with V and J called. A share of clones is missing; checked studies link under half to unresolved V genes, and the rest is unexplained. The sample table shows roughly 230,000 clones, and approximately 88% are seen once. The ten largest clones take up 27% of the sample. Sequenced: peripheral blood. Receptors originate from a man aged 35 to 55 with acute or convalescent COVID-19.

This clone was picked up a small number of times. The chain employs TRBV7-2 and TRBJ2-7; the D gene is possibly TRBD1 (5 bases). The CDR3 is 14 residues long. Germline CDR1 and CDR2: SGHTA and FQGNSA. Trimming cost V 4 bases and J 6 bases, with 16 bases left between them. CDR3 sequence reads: CASSSSGLQSEQYF. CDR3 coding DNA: TGTGCCAGCAGCTCGTCAGGGTTACAGAGCGAGCAGTACTTC.

CDR3 amino acids: CASMRRADTGELFF. CDR3 nucleotides: TGTGCCAGTATGCGCAGGGCGGACACCGGGGAGCTGTTTTTT. The V and J genes are TRBV19 and TRBJ2-2, with D perhaps matching TRBD1 (5 bases). Per germline, CDR1 LNHDA and CDR2 SQIVND (reference sequence). The CDR3 totals 14 residues. The V gene lost 7 bases and the J gene lost 3 bases, with 12 bases spanning the gap.

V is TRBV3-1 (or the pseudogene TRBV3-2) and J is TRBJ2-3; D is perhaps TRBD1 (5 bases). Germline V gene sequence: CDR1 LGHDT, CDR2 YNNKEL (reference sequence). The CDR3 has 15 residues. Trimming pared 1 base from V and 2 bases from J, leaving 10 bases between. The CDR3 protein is CASSQAAGYTDTQYF. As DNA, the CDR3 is TGTGCCAGCAGCCAAGCAGCAGGGTACACAGATACGCAGTATTTT.

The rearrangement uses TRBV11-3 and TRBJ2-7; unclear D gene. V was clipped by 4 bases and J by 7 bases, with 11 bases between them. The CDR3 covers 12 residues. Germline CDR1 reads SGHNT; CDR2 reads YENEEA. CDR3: CASSSQLGEQYF. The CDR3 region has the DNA TGTGCCAGCAGCTCCCAGCTCGGGGAGCAGTACTTC.

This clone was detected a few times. The CDR3 here is CASSPHAGGNTGELFF. The CDR3 nucleotides are TGTGCCAGCAGCCCCCACGCGGGAGGTAACACCGGGGAGCTGTTTTTT. The rearrangement uses TRBV7-2 and TRBJ2-2, with TRBD2 matching 8 bases. Germline assignment: CDR1 SGHTA and CDR2 FQGNSA. The CDR3 is made up of 16 amino acids. V was clipped by 5 bases and J by 2 bases; unmatched bases: 7.

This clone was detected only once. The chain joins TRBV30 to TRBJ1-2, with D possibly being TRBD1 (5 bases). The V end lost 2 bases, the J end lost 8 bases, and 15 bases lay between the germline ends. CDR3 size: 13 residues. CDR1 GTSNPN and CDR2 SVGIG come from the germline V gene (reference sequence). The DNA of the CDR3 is TGTGCCTGGAGTTTAAGGGACTTGGGCGGCTACACCTTC. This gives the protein CAWSLRDLGGYTF.

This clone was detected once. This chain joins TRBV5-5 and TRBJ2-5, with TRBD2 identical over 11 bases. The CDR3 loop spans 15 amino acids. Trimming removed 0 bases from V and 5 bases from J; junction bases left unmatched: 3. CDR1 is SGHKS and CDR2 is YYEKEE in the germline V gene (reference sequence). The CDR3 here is CASSLELAGAETQYF. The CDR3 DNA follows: TGTGCCAGCAGCTTGGAACTAGCGGGAGCCGAGACCCAGTACTTC.

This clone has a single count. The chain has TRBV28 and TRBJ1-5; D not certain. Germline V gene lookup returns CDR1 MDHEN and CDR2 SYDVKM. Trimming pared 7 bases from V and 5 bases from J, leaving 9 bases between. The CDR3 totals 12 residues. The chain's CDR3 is CASTVGDQPQHF. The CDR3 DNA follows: TGTGCCAGCACAGTCGGAGATCAGCCCCAGCATTTT.

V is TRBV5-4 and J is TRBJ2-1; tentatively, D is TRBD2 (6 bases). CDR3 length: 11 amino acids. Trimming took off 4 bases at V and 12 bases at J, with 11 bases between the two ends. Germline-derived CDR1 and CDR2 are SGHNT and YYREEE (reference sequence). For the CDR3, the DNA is TGTGCCAGCAGCCGGGACTTCATGCAGTTCTTC. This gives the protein CASSRDFMQFF. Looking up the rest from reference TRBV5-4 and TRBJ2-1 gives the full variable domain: ETGVTQSPTHLIKTRGQQVTLRCSSQSGHNTVSWYQQALGQGPQFIFQYYREEENGRGNFPPRFSGLQFPNYSSELNVNALELDDSALYLCASSRDFMQFFGPGTRLTVL.

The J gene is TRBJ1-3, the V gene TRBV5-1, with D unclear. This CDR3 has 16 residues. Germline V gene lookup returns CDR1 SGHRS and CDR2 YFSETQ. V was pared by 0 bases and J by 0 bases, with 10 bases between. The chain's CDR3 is CASSLGGQHSGNTIYF. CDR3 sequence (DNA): TGCGCCAGCAGCTTGGGTGGGCAGCACTCTGGAAACACCATATATTTT.

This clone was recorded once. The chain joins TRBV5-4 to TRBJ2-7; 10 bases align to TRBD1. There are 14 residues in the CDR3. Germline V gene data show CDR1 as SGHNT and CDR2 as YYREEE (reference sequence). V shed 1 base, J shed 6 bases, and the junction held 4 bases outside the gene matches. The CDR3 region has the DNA TGTGCCAGCAGCTTGAGCGACAGGGGGCGCGAGCAGTACTTC. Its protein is CASSLSDRGREQYF.

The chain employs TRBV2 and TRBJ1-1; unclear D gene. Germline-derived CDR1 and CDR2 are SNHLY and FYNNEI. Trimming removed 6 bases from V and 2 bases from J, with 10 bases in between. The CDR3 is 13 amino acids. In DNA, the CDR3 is TGTGCCAGCAGCCCCCCCATCAACACTGAAGCTTTCTTT. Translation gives CASSPPINTEAFF. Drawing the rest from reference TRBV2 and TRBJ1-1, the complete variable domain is EPEVTQTPSHQVTQMGQEVILRCVPISNHLYFYWYRQILGQKVEFLVSFYNNEISEKSEIFDDQFSVERPDGSNFTLKIRSTKLEDSAMYFCASSPPINTEAFFGQGTRLTVV.

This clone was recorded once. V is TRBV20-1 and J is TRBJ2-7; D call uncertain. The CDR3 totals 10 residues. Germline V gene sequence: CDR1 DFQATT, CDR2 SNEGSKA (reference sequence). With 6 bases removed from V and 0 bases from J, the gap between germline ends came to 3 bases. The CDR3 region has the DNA TGCAGTGCCTCCTCCTACGAGCAGTACTTC. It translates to CSASSYEQYF.

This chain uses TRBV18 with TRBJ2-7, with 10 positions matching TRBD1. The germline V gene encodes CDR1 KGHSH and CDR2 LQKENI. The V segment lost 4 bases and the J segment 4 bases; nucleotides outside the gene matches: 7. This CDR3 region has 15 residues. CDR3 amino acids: CASSHSLDRGYEQYF. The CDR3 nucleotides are TGTGCCAGCTCACATTCATTGGACAGGGGGTACGAGCAGTACTTC.

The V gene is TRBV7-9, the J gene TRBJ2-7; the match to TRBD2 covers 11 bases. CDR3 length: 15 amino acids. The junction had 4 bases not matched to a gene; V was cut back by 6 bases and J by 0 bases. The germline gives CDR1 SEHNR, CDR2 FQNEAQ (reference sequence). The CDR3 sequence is CASSSSGRSSYEQYF. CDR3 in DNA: TGTGCCAGCAGTTCTAGCGGGAGGAGCTCCTACGAGCAGTACTTC.

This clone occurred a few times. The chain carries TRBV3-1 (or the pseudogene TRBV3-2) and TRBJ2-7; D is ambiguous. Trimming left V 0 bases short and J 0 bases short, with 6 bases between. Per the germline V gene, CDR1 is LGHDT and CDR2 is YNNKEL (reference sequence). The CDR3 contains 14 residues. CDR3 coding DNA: TGTGCCAGCAGCCAAGATCTAAGCTCCTACGAGCAGTACTTC. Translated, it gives CASSQDLSSYEQYF.